Each of the 11 T cell receptor beta chains below was sequenced from the same sample in a study of blood T cells in healthy people across ages. Then a second PCR, running about 7 to 11 cycles, was carried out with a sample-barcoded 5' primer and a J-beta primer mix. Each CDR3 protein gets one entry after TCRdb re-called the 5' RACE reads with MiXCR. The repertoire has around 1,900,000 distinct CDR3 sequences, approximately 40% of them found once; the top ten carry more than 20%. What was sequenced was blood. These receptors originate from a human donor in good health.

Remarks on this clonotype: At one end, the junction sequence differs from germline, possibly due to a read error. This chain links TRBV5-1 with TRBJ1-5; 8 bases agree with TRBD1. Germline values: CDR1 SGHRS, CDR2 YFSETQ. The CDR3 extends over 15 amino acids. The DNA of the CDR3 is TGCGCCGGCAGCCTACAGGGGGGTAGCAATCAGCCCCAGCATTTT. Translating gives CAGSLQGGSNQPQHF.

The J gene is TRBJ2-2, the V gene TRBV20-1, with 10 bases matching TRBD2. V was clipped by 0 bases and J by 2 bases; unmatched bases: 3. There are 16 residues in the CDR3. Germline loops: CDR1 DFQATT, CDR2 SNEGSKA (reference sequence). CDR3 protein: CSARDLAGVNTGELFF. CDR3 coding DNA: TGCAGTGCTAGAGATCTAGCGGGGGTAAACACCGGGGAGCTGTTTTTT.

This rearrangement joins TRBV29-1 to TRBJ2-1; D is unresolved. CDR1 SQVTM and CDR2 ANQGSEA come from the germline V gene. V shed 7 bases and J shed 8 bases, with 15 bases lying between them. CDR3 length equals 12 residues. CDR3 in amino acids: CSGHIIPHEQFF. The CDR3 region has the DNA TGCAGCGGACATATCATCCCCCATGAGCAGTTCTTC.

This clonotype has just one count. At one end, the junction sequence differs from germline, possibly due to a read error. The rearrangement links TRBV7-9 to TRBJ2-5; the D gene is possibly TRBD2 (5 bases). Germline values: CDR1 SEHNR, CDR2 FQNEAQ (reference sequence). There are 16 residues in the CDR3. The CDR3 DNA follows: TGTGCCGGCAGCTACCCGGAGAGGGATGGCCAAGAGACCCAGTACTTC. Amino acid sequence: CAGSYPERDGQETQYF.

This clonotype was seen at least ten times. V usage is TRBV24-1 and J usage is TRBJ2-3; D gene ambiguous. This CDR3 is built from 16 residues. Germline CDR1 KGHDR, CDR2 SFDVKD. The ends were cut back, 3 bases at V and 5 bases at J, with 17 bases in the middle. The CDR3 protein is CATSDHATDLRDTQYF. CDR3 DNA: TGTGCCACCAGTGATCACGCTACCGACCTGAGAGATACGCAGTATTTT.

The chain uses TRBV27 and TRBJ2-3; no clear D. CDR1 is MNHEY, CDR2 SMNVEV, per germline (reference sequence). Trimming stripped 6 bases from V and 0 bases from J, with 10 bases between. The CDR3 consists of 14 residues. This chain's CDR3 is CASRLSESTDTQYF. CDR3 in DNA: TGTGCCAGCAGGCTCAGTGAAAGCACAGATACGCAGTATTTT.

This CDR3 is CASSPTSGVNTEAFF. CDR3 in DNA: TGTGCCAGCAGCCCCACCAGTGGAGTGAACACTGAAGCTTTCTTT. The chain has TRBV7-9 and TRBJ1-1, with D unclear. The length of the CDR3 is 15 residues. V dropped 5 bases and J dropped 0 bases, with 13 bases sitting between them. CDR1 and CDR2 (germline): SEHNR, FQNEAQ (reference sequence).

For this clonotype: Lacking the conserved final phenylalanine or tryptophan, this CDR3 likely reflects a read error. The chain employs TRBV12-3 or TRBV12-4 and TRBJ2-5, with D possibly being TRBD1 or TRBD2 (5 bases each). The CDR3 covers 13 residues. V dropped 3 bases and J dropped 3 bases, with 8 bases sitting between them. CDR3 nucleotide sequence: TGTGCCAGCAGTTTTCAGGGAGAAGAGACCCAGTACTGC. Protein product: CASSFQGEETQYC.

The chain uses TRBV7-2 and TRBJ2-7, with 9 bases fitting TRBD2. V trimming: 5 bases; J trimming: 4 bases; junction bases outside the gene matches: 9. CDR1 is SGHTA, CDR2 FQGNSA, per germline. The CDR3 extends over 15 amino acids. Here the CDR3 DNA reads TGTGCCAGCAGCCCACCACCGGGACTAGCTTACGAGCAGTACTTC. It yields the protein CASSPPPGLAYEQYF.

In its sample, this clonotype was seen a few times. The chain recombines TRBV4-1 with TRBJ2-7, with a tentative D call TRBD1 (5 bases). CDR1 is MGHRA, CDR2 YSYEKL, per germline. The CDR3 has 14 residues. The V gene lost 3 bases and the J gene lost 6 bases, with 15 bases spanning the gap. CDR3 bases: TGCGCCAGCAGCCACCAGGGTCTCCGAAGCGAGCAGTACTTC. Protein sequence: CASSHQGLRSEQYF.

The chain combines TRBV7-3 with TRBJ1-1; D is unclear. CDR1 and CDR2 (germline): SGHTA, FQGTGA. The CDR3 spans 11 residues. Trimming removed 1 base from V and 11 bases from J, with 8 bases in between. CDR3 bases: TGTGCCAGCAGCTTAAACCTGTCGGCTTTCTTT. Encoded protein: CASSLNLSAFF.